What follows is one T cell receptor (beta chain) and its context. Its antigen is as yet unknown. The data derive from a study of CD8 T cell repertoires and HIV-1 epitope variants. Across the study: Separate wells received one of Twenty-five Gag or Nef variant peptides. An uncultured baseline aliquot held 1M T cells.

Using immunoSEQ multiplex PCR, the repertoire was profiled, and TCRdb retains in-frame clones only, with some absent. The table includes 4,000 or so clones, 62% detected once. Germline assignment: CDR1 SGHKS and CDR2 YYEKEE (reference sequence). The CDR3 has 16 residues. Trimming cost V 4 bases and J 2 bases; bases outside gene matches: 6. What was sequenced was cultured CD8+ T cells derived from PBMCs. V gene TRBV5-5 combines with J gene TRBJ2-1; TRBD2 matches at 10 bases. This receptor was obtained from a male donor with HIV. CDR3 amino acids: CASSVAGGPPYNEQFF. The CDR3 coding sequence is TGTGCCAGCAGCGTAGCGGGAGGCCCCCCCTACAATGAGCAGTTCTTC.